One sample yielded the 19 T cell receptor beta chains listed below, sequenced in a study of cytomegalovirus exposure and HLA in healthy donors. Here immunoSEQ multiplex PCR was the method, and the copy in TCRdb shows in-frame clones only, minus some. The sample gives fewer than 300,000 clones, roughly 88% of which show up once; 0.92% is in the top ten. Specimen: PBMCs. These receptors originate from a woman aged 18-29 years in good health and CMV-seronegative.

The chain couples TRBV2 to TRBJ1-4; a possible D gene is TRBD1 (5 bases). The CDR3 runs to 14 residues. V was pared by 6 bases and J by 8 bases, with 16 bases between. Germline V gene sequence: CDR1 SNHLY, CDR2 FYNNEI. CDR3 DNA: TGTGCCAGCAGCCCGGGGGGATTGGGGGAAAAACTGTTTTTT. Amino acids: CASSPGGLGEKLFF.

This rearrangement joins TRBV25-1 to TRBJ2-5, with D possibly matching TRBD1 (5 bases). Deletions cut 4 bases from V and 4 bases from J, with 13 bases between. Germline CDR1 MGHDK, CDR2 SYGVNS. This CDR3 is 14 amino acids long. The CDR3 loop is CASSAPGMGETQYF. For the CDR3, the DNA is TGTGCCAGCAGTGCCCCAGGGATGGGAGAGACCCAGTACTTC. Variable domain in full (rest from reference TRBV25-1 and TRBJ2-5): EADIYQTPRYLVIGTGKKITLECSQTMGHDKMYWYQQDPGMELHLIHYSYGVNSTEKGDLSSESTVSRIRTEHFPLTLESARPSHTSQYLCASSAPGMGETQYFGPGTRLLVL.

The chain is built from TRBV7-9 and TRBJ1-5; perhaps TRBD1 as D (6 bases). This CDR3 comprises 16 residues. Trimming stripped 5 bases from V and 6 bases from J, with 20 bases between. Germline V CDR1 and CDR2: SEHNR, FQNEAQ (reference sequence). The CDR3, as DNA: TGTGCCAGCAGCCCTGGATCTAGCAGGGGCGGTCAGCCCCAGCATTTT. This sequence encodes CASSPGSSRGGQPQHF.

This sequence joins TRBV9 and TRBJ2-5, with D maybe TRBD1 (6 bases). The CDR3 totals 15 residues. The germline V and J ends were trimmed by 3 bases and 5 bases, with 17 bases remaining between them. The germline gives CDR1 SGDLS, CDR2 YYNGEE. CDR3 region: CASSASGAAGETQYF. The CDR3 nucleotides read TGTGCCAGCAGCGCCTCAGGGGCGGCCGGGGAGACCCAGTACTTC.

This chain uses TRBV5-5 with TRBJ1-6; 9 nucleotides align to TRBD1. Germline V gene lookup returns CDR1 SGHKS and CDR2 YYEKEE (reference sequence). The CDR3 has 17 residues. The trim removed 0 bases at V and 7 bases at J, leaving 8 bases unmatched. The CDR3 DNA follows: TGTGCCAGCAGCTTGGCATTGGGACAGGGTAAAAATTCACCCCTCCACTTT. It codes for CASSLALGQGKNSPLHF.

CDR3 in DNA: TGTGCCAGCAGGCACCCGGACAGGGGCCCTGAAGCTTTCTTT. Its translation: CASRHPDRGPEAFF. The chain recombines TRBV28 with TRBJ1-1, with 9 bases aligning to TRBD1. The CDR3 has 14 residues. V lost 6 bases, J lost 6 bases, and 8 bases stayed unmatched. Germline V CDR1 and CDR2: MDHEN, SYDVKM.

V gene TRBV28 combines with J gene TRBJ2-7; 7 bases are a match to TRBD1. J was trimmed by 0 bases and V by 4 bases; bases with no gene match: 6. The CDR3 contains 15 residues. The germline V gene encodes CDR1 MDHEN and CDR2 SYDVKM. The CDR3 bases are TGTGCCAGCAGTTCCCGGGACAGCCTCTCCTACGAGCAGTACTTC. It yields the protein CASSSRDSLSYEQYF.

This chain uses TRBV28 with TRBJ2-1; 10 nucleotides match TRBD1. With 2 bases clipped from V and 3 bases from J, the junction kept 4 bases outside the gene matches. The germline gives CDR1 MDHEN, CDR2 SYDVKM. CDR3 length equals 16 residues. In nucleotides, the CDR3 is TGTGCCAGCAGTTTAAAAAGGGACAGGGGCTACAATGAGCAGTTCTTC. This gives the protein CASSLKRDRGYNEQFF.

CDR3 loop: CASSQHEAGFNEQFF. Here the CDR3 DNA reads TGCGCCAGCAGCCAACACGAGGCGGGGTTCAATGAGCAGTTCTTC. This sequence joins TRBV4-1 and TRBJ2-1; D perhaps matches TRBD2 (6 bases). The CDR3 runs 15 residues. The germline V gene encodes CDR1 MGHRA and CDR2 YSYEKL. V lost 2 bases, J lost 6 bases, and 14 bases lay in between.

This chain links TRBV27 with TRBJ2-1, with 11 nucleotides matching TRBD2. CDR1 and CDR2 from the germline V gene are MNHEY and SMNVEV (reference sequence). This CDR3 has 16 residues. Losses at the gene ends were 0 bases for V and 7 bases for J; bases not matched to a gene: 5. The CDR3 region has the DNA TGTGCCAGCAGTTTATCGACACTAGCGGGAGTGAATGAGCAGTTCTTC. Protein product: CASSLSTLAGVNEQFF.

The CDR3 region has the DNA TGTGCCAGCAGCTTAGGACTAGCGGCAGGTGAGCAGTTCTTC. Translation gives CASSLGLAAGEQFF. The chain recombines TRBV7-2 with TRBJ2-1; 9 nucleotides match TRBD2. The V and J ends lost 1 base and 9 bases, in that order; junction bases with no gene match: 4. Per germline, CDR1 SGHTA and CDR2 FQGNSA. The CDR3 contains 14 residues.

The count of this clone is one. CDR3 DNA: TGTGCCAGCAGCGCCCAGGGAGGCACTGAAGCTTTCTTT. It codes for CASSAQGGTEAFF. V and J are TRBV9 and TRBJ1-1; tentative D call: TRBD1 (5 bases). The CDR3 contains 13 residues. V was cut by 3 bases and J by 4 bases, with 10 bases left in between. Germline CDR1 SGDLS, CDR2 YYNGEE.

This clone was picked up a small number of times. One end of the junction is discordant with germline, which a read error may explain. Here the CDR3 DNA reads TGTGCCAGCAGCCCTCAGGGTCGCTTT. This translates into CASSPQGRF. This chain uses TRBV9 with TRBJ1-1, with a weak D call TRBD1 (5 bases). Germline CDR1 and CDR2: SGDLS and YYNGEE. CDR3 size: 9 residues. The whole variable domain, remainder taken from reference TRBV9 and TRBJ1-1, is DSGVTQTPKHLITATGQRVTLRCSPRSGDLSVYWYQQSLDQGLQFLIQYYNGEERAKGNILERFSAQQFPDLHSELNLSSLELGDSALYFCASSPQGRFGQGTRLTVV.

V usage is TRBV2 and J usage is TRBJ2-1; D ambiguous. Germline CDR1 is SNHLY and CDR2 is FYNNEI. The germline V and J ends were trimmed by 5 bases and 11 bases, with 10 bases remaining between them. CDR3 length equals 11 residues. CDR3 residues: CASSYAEKQFF. The CDR3 nucleotides are TGTGCCAGCAGTTATGCAGAAAAGCAGTTCTTC.

The chain links TRBV29-1 to TRBJ2-5; 8 bases map to TRBD1. Germline assignment: CDR1 SQVTM and CDR2 ANQGSEA. CDR3 length: 14 residues. Trimming cost V 6 bases and J 1 base; bases outside gene matches: 7. CDR3 protein: CSVMDRATQETQYF. CDR3 in DNA: TGCAGCGTGATGGACAGGGCGACCCAAGAGACCCAGTACTTC.

This clone was counted a few times. For the CDR3, the DNA is TGTGCCTGGAGTGTACTTGGGCCGGTACTCAACTATGGCTACACCTTC. It specifies CAWSVLGPVLNYGYTF. The gene calls are TRBV30 and TRBJ1-2; D unresolved. With 0 bases removed from V and 2 bases from J, the gap between germline ends came to 16 bases. The CDR3 spans 16 residues. Per the germline V gene, CDR1 is GTSNPN and CDR2 is SVGIG (reference sequence). The full variable domain, completed using reference TRBV30 and TRBJ1-2, is SQTIHQWPATLVQPVGSPLSLECTVEGTSNPNLYWYRQAAGRGLQLLFYSVGIGQISSEVPQNLSASRPQDRQFILSSKKLLLSDSGFYLCAWSVLGPVLNYGYTFGSGTRLTVV.

This clone has a single count. The CDR3 loop is CASSSTGQAYSYNEQFF. The CDR3 DNA follows: TGTGCCAGCAGTTCAACCGGACAGGCATACTCCTACAATGAGCAGTTCTTC. This chain uses TRBV28 with TRBJ2-1, with 7 nucleotides matching TRBD1. The ends lost 4 bases at V and 0 bases at J; junction bases unmatched: 9. The CDR3 has 17 residues. From germline, CDR1 is MDHEN and CDR2 SYDVKM.

The chain couples TRBV6-5 to TRBJ1-1; D is unclear. CDR3 length: 13 residues. CDR1 and CDR2 (germline): MNHEY, SVGAGI. V lost 5 bases, J lost 5 bases, and 12 bases lay in between. The CDR3 sequence: CASSRRGWTEAFF. The CDR3 bases are TGTGCCAGCAGTAGACGAGGGTGGACTGAAGCTTTCTTT.

The J gene is TRBJ1-1, the V gene TRBV27; a possible D gene is TRBD1 (6 bases). The CDR3 has 17 residues. The germline gives CDR1 MNHEY, CDR2 SMNVEV (reference sequence). V lost 5 bases and J lost 0, with 19 bases in between. In DNA form, the CDR3 reads TGTGCCAGCAGTCTAGGCGGTGGGGGACAAATGAACACTGAAGCTTTCTTT. Amino acid sequence: CASSLGGGGQMNTEAFF.